The 10 T cell receptor beta chains listed next were all sequenced from one sample in a study of T cells in Graves' hyperthyroidism and ophthalmopathy. RNA transcripts yielded amplified TCR beta CDR3 regions. The HTBI primer set served for first-round RT-PCR of the TCR CDR3. TCRdb called the multiplex PCR reads again in MiXCR, with one record for every CDR3 protein. The sample includes hundreds of thousands of distinct CDR3 sequences, about 15% of them seen just once. Sequencing was carried out using blood. The receptors come from a man aged 18 to 29 with Graves' ophthalmopathy.

The chain links TRBV6-1 to TRBJ1-6; D may be TRBD1 (5 bases). CDR1 MNHNS and CDR2 SASEGT come from the germline V gene. The CDR3 is 16 residues long. Trimming took off 4 bases at V and 1 base at J, with 11 bases between the two ends. CDR3 bases: TGTGCCAGCAGTGTCTACGGGGGTTCCTATAATTCACCCCTCCACTTT. Protein product: CASSVYGGSYNSPLHF.

This clonotype has a count of ten or more. V usage is TRBV12-5 and J usage is TRBJ2-3, with 9 bases lining up with TRBD2. Germline CDR1 and CDR2: LGHNT and FRNRAP. J was trimmed by 4 bases and V by 2 bases; bases with no gene match: 4. This CDR3 comprises 15 residues. The CDR3 protein is CASGLTSGRADTQYF. CDR3 nucleotides: TGTGCTAGTGGTTTGACTAGCGGGCGAGCAGATACGCAGTATTTT.

At least ten counts were recorded for this clonotype. The V and J genes are TRBV20-1 and TRBJ1-3; 7 positions match TRBD1. V dropped 3 bases and J dropped 1; count of bases not matched to a gene: 3. Germline CDR1 is DFQATT and CDR2 is SNEGSKA (reference sequence). The CDR3 runs 14 residues. CDR3 in DNA: TGCAGTGCTAGGAAGACAGGGTCTGGAAACACCATATATTTT. This sequence encodes CSARKTGSGNTIYF.

This clonotype was observed a handful of times. The CDR3 sequence: CASSIDDGSYEQYF. The DNA of the CDR3 is TGTGCCAGTAGTATAGATGACGGCTCCTACGAGCAGTACTTC. The V gene is TRBV19, the J gene TRBJ2-7; D uncertain. The CDR3 is made up of 14 amino acids. Germline V gene data show CDR1 as LNHDA and CDR2 as SQIVND (reference sequence). V was pared by 0 bases and J by 0 bases, with 6 bases between.

The CDR3 reads CASRTNRGPYEQYF. The CDR3 nucleotides read TGTGCCAGCCGAACGAACAGGGGACCGTACGAGCAGTACTTC. The rearrangement links TRBV19 to TRBJ2-7, with 7 bases fitting TRBD1. Germline V CDR1 and CDR2: LNHDA, SQIVND (reference sequence). With 9 bases clipped from V and 4 bases from J, the junction kept 12 bases outside the gene matches. The CDR3 totals 14 residues. The whole variable domain, remainder taken from reference TRBV19 and TRBJ2-7, is DGGITQSPKYLFRKEGQNVTLSCEQNLNHDAMYWYRQDPGQGLRLIYYSQIVNDFQKGDIAEGYSVSREKKESFPLTVTSAQKNPTAFYLCASRTNRGPYEQYFGPGTRLTVT.

This clonotype was counted ten times or more. The chain links TRBV7-9 to TRBJ2-5, with D tentatively TRBD1 or TRBD2 (5 bases each). The V end was cut by 10 bases, the J end by 5 bases, with 11 bases between. Germline-derived CDR1 and CDR2 are SEHNR and FQNEAQ (reference sequence). The CDR3 spans 11 residues. The CDR3: CATRGTETQYF. The CDR3 DNA is TGTGCCACGAGGGGCACCGAGACCCAGTACTTC.

This clonotype came up a few times. The chain couples TRBV5-1 to TRBJ2-5, with D possibly matching TRBD2 (6 bases). This CDR3 has 16 amino acids. The ends were cut back, 4 bases at V and 4 bases at J, with 20 bases in the middle. From germline, CDR1 is SGHRS and CDR2 YFSETQ. The CDR3 is CASSTSGTPIGETQYF. DNA for the CDR3: TGCGCCAGCAGCACCTCCGGGACTCCCATTGGAGAGACCCAGTACTTC.

The V gene is TRBV20-1, the J gene TRBJ2-7, with TRBD2 matching 8 bases. V lost 5 bases, J lost 2 bases, and 8 bases stayed unmatched. The CDR3 contains 14 residues. Germline V gene data show CDR1 as DFQATT and CDR2 as SNEGSKA (reference sequence). The CDR3 spells CSAPLAGGPYEQYF. In DNA, the CDR3 is TGCAGTGCTCCCCTCGCGGGGGGCCCCTACGAGCAGTACTTC.

This clonotype was detected ten times or more. The chain couples TRBV7-9 to TRBJ2-3; no clear D gene. V was trimmed by 5 bases and J by 5 bases, leaving 8 bases between them. This CDR3 spans 12 amino acids. Per germline, CDR1 SEHNR and CDR2 FQNEAQ (reference sequence). The CDR3 bases are TGTGCCAGCAGCCGCCCCGGAGATACGCAGTATTTT. It is translated as CASSRPGDTQYF.

Comment on this clonotype: Possible read error: a much larger clone is one base away. A read error is likely, as this CDR3 ends without the conserved phenylalanine or tryptophan. The rearrangement links TRBV5-1 to TRBJ2-7, with 11 bases fitting TRBD2. CDR1 and CDR2 from the germline V gene are SGHRS and YFSETQ. V was clipped by 4 bases and J by 3 bases; unmatched bases: 6. This CDR3 is built from 15 residues. DNA of the CDR3: TGCGCCAGCAGCACTGGGACTAGCGGAGTCTACGAGCAGTACCTC. This codes for CASSTGTSGVYEQYL.